The rows below give T cell receptor beta chains drawn from one sample of a study of T cell responses to AZD1222 COVID-19 vaccine. The repertoire was sequenced with immunoSEQ multiplex PCR; TCRdb's copy has only in-frame clones and lacks some. The sample carries around 67,000 clones, roughly 84% recorded once. Sample: peripheral blood, taken on day 0 of AZD1222 vaccination. These receptors were collected from an adult in good health. Both conserved end residues are part of each CDR3.

TRBJ1-3	TRBV5-1	14	CASSLATGGNTIYF
TRBJ2-7	TRBV7-9	15	CASTPQGGGPYEQYF
TRBJ1-1	TRBV2	13	CASSSTGGTEAFF
TRBJ2-3	TRBV6-5	15	CASSFETASTDTQYF
TRBJ2-7	TRBV7-9	11	CASSPYYEQYF
TRBJ1-1	TRBV7-9	16	CASSLVGMGMGTEAFF
TRBJ2-2	TRBV7-2	14	CASSLAASTGELFF
TRBJ2-7	TRBV7-2	13	CASRPTGSYEQYF
TRBJ1-2	TRBV10-1	13	CASSEGQGYGYTF
TRBJ2-3	TRBV11-2	16	CASSSRGSRATDTQYF
TRBJ2-7	TRBV4-2	16	CASSHHTSGDSYEQYF
TRBJ1-2	TRBV2	12	CASKGEYYGYTF
TRBJ1-4	TRBV19	14	CASSMGRVGEKLFF
TRBJ1-1	TRBV19	14	CASSAVGIGTEAFF
TRBJ2-7	TRBV10-3	13	CAISPGTSGEQYF
TRBJ1-3	TRBV19	18	CASSIDGVAGTAGNTIYF
TRBJ1-1	TRBV19	13	CASSIVENTEAFF
TRBJ2-7	TRBV5-4	14	CASSSSGGAYEQYF
TRBJ1-2	TRBV7-8	15	CASSLGGGRNYGYTF
TRBJ1-4	TRBV2	13	CASRQEGSLKLFF
TRBJ1-2	TRBV5-3	16	CARSLDIQGLRDGYTF
TRBJ1-5	TRBV9	13	CASSPDSDQPQHF
TRBJ2-5	TRBV12-3/TRBV12-4	11	CASSLQETQYF
TRBJ1-6	TRBV5-4	15	CASSLRGGNNSPLHF
TRBJ1-4	TRBV7-9	15	CASSSPRGLGEKLFF
TRBJ2-7	TRBV30	16	CAWRASPGLSLREQYF
TRBJ2-2	TRBV5-1	15	CASSLVAGHTGELFF
TRBJ1-3	TRBV3-1/TRBV3-2	19	CASSPRIGTGESSGNTIYF
TRBJ1-5	TRBV7-6	13	CASSPDGNQPQHF
TRBJ1-2	TRBV5-5	14	CASSHRGWDYGYTF
TRBJ1-3	TRBV7-2	15	CASSLARSSGNTIYF
TRBJ2-1	TRBV4-2	17	CASSPLTGGPTGDEQFF
TRBJ1-4	TRBV6-5	15	CASSPSWTGGEKLFF
TRBJ2-7	TRBV5-6	16	CASSLVVTSGTYEQYF
TRBJ1-1	TRBV3-1/TRBV3-2	13	CASSPDMVTEAFF
TRBJ1-1	TRBV7-6	13	CASSPQRGTEAFF
TRBJ2-7	TRBV4-3	14	CASSQGQSSYEQYF
TRBJ1-4	TRBV7-2	15	CASSLVGVPNEKLFF
TRBJ2-1	TRBV5-1	13	CASSVSLYNEQFF
TRBJ2-2	TRBV11-2	17	CASSLVGTGPGTGELFF
TRBJ1-1	TRBV7-9	13	CASSSRGPTEAFF
TRBJ2-1	TRBV12-1	20	CASSCRRLPGGSGAYNEQFF
TRBJ1-6	TRBV4-1	16	CASSQNGHGENSPLHF
TRBJ2-7	TRBV6-1	16	CASSEAGQGHVYEQYF
TRBJ1-2	TRBV12-5	18	CASGSDRDRGTLNYGYTF
TRBJ2-3	TRBV25-1	16	CASSEGLAGLTHTQYF
TRBJ2-3	TRBV5-1	13	CASCPGGTDTQYF
TRBJ1-1	TRBV4-3	15	CASSQDRQDAFEAFF
TRBJ1-2	TRBV2	10	CASTDDGYTF
TRBJ1-2	TRBV19	15	CASSARRTSNYGYTF
TRBJ2-1	TRBV4-1	17	CASSQGPASGPYNEQFF
TRBJ2-2	TRBV5-8	13	CASSPNWAGELFF
TRBJ2-7	TRBV23-1	16	CASSQSQATTPYEQYF
TRBJ2-7	TRBV27	14	CASSLSMTVREQYF
TRBJ2-1	TRBV15	14	CATSDQTGGNEQFF
TRBJ2-1	TRBV9	16	CASSPKLGAADSEQFF
TRBJ2-7	TRBV12-3/TRBV12-4	13	CASGQGYSYEQYF
TRBJ2-3	TRBV18	16	CASSQQGARGTDTQYF
TRBJ2-1	TRBV6-2/TRBV6-3	14	CASSYSSSGDEQFF
TRBJ1-2	TRBV7-2	13	CASSLTINYGYTF